This is a list of T cell receptor beta chains from one sample in a study of OX40 agonist ivuxolimab in advanced cancers. Clones were sequenced by immunoSEQ multiplex PCR, and TCRdb holds only the in-frame ones, with some missing. Of just under 100,000 clones in the sample, approximately 94% are singletons; the top ten hold approximately 0.2%. Sequenced here: CD4+ or CD8+ T cells sorted from blood, sampled in a trial of the OX40 agonist ivuxolimab. The receptors stem from an adult with an advanced solid tumor such as melanoma, head and neck, liver or kidney cancer. Both conserved end residues are part of each CDR3. The D gene is left open where the match is weak. Clone size is stated in some rows and not others, as once, few, many or a class when expanded.

v_call: TRBV5-1
j_call: TRBJ1-2
clone_size: .
d_call: TRBD1
cdr3_aa: CASSSGQGVVGYTF
cdr3_nt: TGCGCCAGCAGCTCGGGACAGGGGGTTGTTGGCTACACCTTC

v_call: TRBV7-2
j_call: TRBJ2-7
clone_size: .
d_call: TRBD2
cdr3_aa: CASSLARLAGGSYYEQYF
cdr3_nt: TGTGCCAGCAGCTTAGCGCGGCTAGCGGGTGGGTCCTACTACGAGCAGTACTTC

v_call: TRBV19
j_call: TRBJ2-4
clone_size: .
d_call: .
cdr3_aa: CASSIQPGRGAKNIQYF
cdr3_nt: TGTGCCAGTAGTATCCAACCTGGGAGGGGGGCCAAAAACATTCAGTACTTC

v_call: TRBV29-1
j_call: TRBJ2-1
clone_size: .
d_call: .
cdr3_aa: CRLSPTQFF
cdr3_nt: TGCAGACTCAGTCCGACGCAGTTCTTC

v_call: TRBV2
j_call: TRBJ2-3
clone_size: .
d_call: TRBD2
cdr3_aa: CARTSGPGSSTDTQYF
cdr3_nt: TGTGCCAGGACTAGCGGGCCCGGCTCTAGCACAGATACGCAGTATTTT

v_call: TRBV6-1
j_call: TRBJ1-5
clone_size: .
d_call: .
cdr3_aa: CASSEATGQWQPQHF
cdr3_nt: TGTGCCAGCAGTGAGGCCACAGGGCAGTGGCAGCCCCAGCATTTT

v_call: TRBV4-1
j_call: TRBJ2-5
clone_size: .
d_call: .
cdr3_aa: CASSQDRTVQETQYF
cdr3_nt: TGCGCCAGCAGCCAAGATCGGACTGTCCAAGAGACCCAGTACTTC

v_call: TRBV19
j_call: TRBJ1-5
clone_size: .
d_call: .
cdr3_aa: CASSIQGSNQPQHF
cdr3_nt: TGTGCCAGTAGTATACAAGGTAGCAATCAGCCCCAGCATTTT

v_call: TRBV6-1
j_call: TRBJ2-7
clone_size: .
d_call: TRBD1
cdr3_aa: CASSEDRAAPSRQYF
cdr3_nt: TGTGCCAGCAGCGAGGACAGGGCAGCCCCCTCCAGGCAGTACTTC

v_call: TRBV9
j_call: TRBJ1-2
clone_size: .
d_call: .
cdr3_aa: CASSVLPDLNYGYTF
cdr3_nt: TGTGCCAGCAGCGTACTTCCAGACCTTAACTATGGCTACACCTTC

v_call: TRBV5-8
j_call: TRBJ1-5
clone_size: .
d_call: .
cdr3_aa: CASSLGQDFNQPQHF
cdr3_nt: TGTGCCAGCAGCTTGGGACAGGATTTCAATCAGCCCCAGCATTTT

v_call: TRBV6-5
j_call: TRBJ2-3
clone_size: .
d_call: .
cdr3_aa: CASSYWVEGTDTQYF
cdr3_nt: TGTGCCAGCAGTTACTGGGTGGAGGGCACAGATACGCAGTATTTT

v_call: TRBV29-1
j_call: TRBJ2-7
clone_size: .
d_call: .
cdr3_aa: CSVEEVWGPHPYEQYF
cdr3_nt: TGCAGCGTTGAAGAAGTGTGGGGCCCCCACCCCTACGAGCAGTACTTC

v_call: TRBV18
j_call: TRBJ1-1
clone_size: .
d_call: .
cdr3_aa: CASSPVLRGRDTEAFF
cdr3_nt: TGTGCCAGCTCACCCGTATTACGGGGGAGGGACACTGAAGCTTTCTTT

v_call: TRBV27
j_call: TRBJ2-6
clone_size: once
d_call: TRBD1
cdr3_aa: CASSPLGQGSGANVLTF
cdr3_nt: TGTGCCAGCAGTCCACTGGGACAGGGATCTGGGGCCAACGTCCTGACTTTC

v_call: TRBV5-6
j_call: TRBJ2-5
clone_size: .
d_call: .
cdr3_aa: CASSLEGLTSETQYF
cdr3_nt: TGTGCCAGCAGCTTGGAAGGGTTGACTTCGGAGACCCAGTACTTC

v_call: TRBV6-5
j_call: TRBJ1-1
clone_size: .
d_call: .
cdr3_aa: CASSPRLGENTEAFF
cdr3_nt: TGTGCCAGCAGTCCCAGGTTGGGGGAGAACACTGAAGCTTTCTTT

v_call: TRBV9
j_call: TRBJ2-5
clone_size: .
d_call: .
cdr3_aa: CASSVGAGVPGLETQYF
cdr3_nt: TGTGCCAGCAGCGTAGGGGCCGGCGTCCCTGGTTTGGAGACCCAGTACTTC

v_call: TRBV14
j_call: TRBJ1-1
clone_size: .
d_call: TRBD1
cdr3_aa: CASSQRTGGKNTEAFF
cdr3_nt: TGTGCCAGCAGCCAAAGGACAGGTGGGAAGAACACTGAAGCTTTCTTT

v_call: TRBV5-1
j_call: TRBJ2-7
clone_size: .
d_call: .
cdr3_aa: CASSVLAAGTYEQYF
cdr3_nt: TGCGCCAGCAGCGTGCTCGCGGCCGGTACCTACGAGCAGTACTTC

v_call: TRBV13
j_call: TRBJ1-1
clone_size: .
d_call: TRBD1
cdr3_aa: CASSADRGTEAFF
cdr3_nt: TGTGCCAGCAGCGCGGACAGGGGCACTGAAGCTTTCTTT

v_call: TRBV4-1
j_call: TRBJ2-7
clone_size: .
d_call: .
cdr3_aa: CASSRGYVSYEQYF
cdr3_nt: TGCGCCAGCAGCCGGGGTTATGTCTCCTACGAGCAGTACTTC

v_call: TRBV18
j_call: TRBJ1-1
clone_size: .
d_call: .
cdr3_aa: CASSLRAGTEAFF
cdr3_nt: TGTGCCAGCTCTCTTCGAGCGGGCACTGAAGCTTTCTTT

v_call: TRBV7-9
j_call: TRBJ2-5
clone_size: .
d_call: TRBD2
cdr3_aa: CASSLVPGQAGAETQYF
cdr3_nt: TGTGCCAGCAGCTTAGTCCCCGGCCAAGCGGGAGCAGAGACCCAGTACTTC

v_call: TRBV29-1
j_call: TRBJ1-4
clone_size: .
d_call: .
cdr3_aa: CSVVGDVREKLFF
cdr3_nt: TGCAGCGTGGTGGGGGACGTGAGGGAAAAACTGTTTTTT

v_call: TRBV4-2
j_call: TRBJ1-2
clone_size: .
d_call: .
cdr3_aa: CASSQDLMGRYGYTF
cdr3_nt: TGTGCCAGCAGCCAAGATTTGATGGGGAGGTATGGCTACACCTTC

v_call: TRBV10-1
j_call: TRBJ2-3
clone_size: .
d_call: TRBD2
cdr3_aa: CASSGSGGADTQYF
cdr3_nt: TGCGCCAGCAGTGGTAGCGGGGGAGCAGATACGCAGTATTTT

v_call: TRBV5-5
j_call: TRBJ1-2
clone_size: .
d_call: TRBD1
cdr3_aa: CASSFLGTGVEGYTF
cdr3_nt: TGTGCCAGCAGCTTTCTGGGGACAGGGGTTGAGGGCTACACCTTC

v_call: TRBV7-9
j_call: TRBJ2-2
clone_size: .
d_call: .
cdr3_aa: CASSITGYTGELFF
cdr3_nt: TGTGCCAGCAGCATAACAGGGTATACCGGGGAGCTGTTTTTT

v_call: TRBV5-4
j_call: TRBJ2-7
clone_size: .
d_call: TRBD2
cdr3_aa: CASSLFTSGGEHEQYF
cdr3_nt: TGTGCCAGCAGCTTGTTTACTAGCGGGGGTGAGCACGAGCAGTACTTC

v_call: TRBV4-1
j_call: TRBJ1-3
clone_size: .
d_call: .
cdr3_aa: CASSNGQHSGNTIYF
cdr3_nt: TGCGCCAGCAGCAATGGACAGCACTCTGGAAACACCATATATTTT

v_call: TRBV7-3
j_call: TRBJ2-1
clone_size: .
d_call: TRBD1
cdr3_aa: CASSLDRAYNEQFF
cdr3_nt: TGTGCCAGCAGCTTGGACAGGGCATACAATGAGCAGTTCTTC

v_call: TRBV7-3
j_call: TRBJ2-3
clone_size: .
d_call: TRBD2
cdr3_aa: CASSLLAGGTDTQYF
cdr3_nt: TGTGCCAGCAGCTTACTAGCGGGAGGCACAGATACGCAGTATTTT

v_call: TRBV5-6
j_call: TRBJ1-2
clone_size: .
d_call: TRBD1
cdr3_aa: CASSFPRTGGAYGYTF
cdr3_nt: TGTGCCAGCAGCTTCCCCCGGACAGGGGGAGCCTATGGCTACACCTTC

v_call: TRBV29-1
j_call: TRBJ1-3
clone_size: .
d_call: .
cdr3_aa: CSVARGSGNTIYF
cdr3_nt: TGCAGCGTAGCCCGAGGCTCTGGAAACACCATATATTTT

v_call: TRBV10-3
j_call: TRBJ1-2
clone_size: .
d_call: .
cdr3_aa: CAISASRQAGDYGYTF
cdr3_nt: TGTGCCATCAGTGCCTCCCGACAGGCGGGGGACTATGGCTACACCTTC

v_call: TRBV12-5
j_call: TRBJ1-1
clone_size: .
d_call: TRBD1
cdr3_aa: CASGLGQGDRKTEAFF
cdr3_nt: TGTGCTAGTGGTTTGGGACAGGGGGATAGGAAGACTGAAGCTTTCTTT

v_call: TRBV7-9
j_call: TRBJ2-7
clone_size: .
d_call: .
cdr3_aa: CASSFQGPSGEQYF
cdr3_nt: TGTGCCAGCAGCTTCCAGGGGCCCTCGGGGGAGCAGTACTTC

v_call: TRBV18
j_call: TRBJ1-1
clone_size: .
d_call: .
cdr3_aa: CASSPQGSSNTEAFF
cdr3_nt: TGTGCCAGCTCGCCCCAGGGGAGTTCGAACACTGAAGCTTTCTTT

v_call: TRBV2
j_call: TRBJ1-2
clone_size: .
d_call: .
cdr3_aa: CASSETLQGRMGGYTF
cdr3_nt: TGTGCCAGCAGTGAAACCCTACAGGGAAGGATGGGCGGCTACACCTTC

v_call: TRBV5-6
j_call: TRBJ2-7
clone_size: .
d_call: TRBD1
cdr3_aa: CASTQTGEAYEQYF
cdr3_nt: TGTGCCAGCACCCAGACAGGGGAGGCCTACGAGCAGTACTTC

v_call: TRBV18
j_call: TRBJ1-1
clone_size: .
d_call: .
cdr3_aa: CASSLVTGFGTEAFF
cdr3_nt: TGTGCCAGCTCACTAGTAACAGGGTTTGGTACTGAAGCTTTCTTT

v_call: TRBV28
j_call: TRBJ1-2
clone_size: .
d_call: TRBD1
cdr3_aa: CASSPGGTALNYGYTF
cdr3_nt: TGTGCCAGCAGCCCCGGGGGGACAGCCCTTAACTATGGCTACACCTTC

v_call: TRBV27
j_call: TRBJ1-1
clone_size: .
d_call: .
cdr3_aa: CASSLSGWSEAFF
cdr3_nt: TGTGCCAGCAGTTTATCAGGGTGGAGTGAAGCTTTCTTT

v_call: TRBV5-1
j_call: TRBJ1-1
clone_size: once
d_call: .
cdr3_aa: CASSLDRAGTEAFF
cdr3_nt: TGCGCCAGCAGCTTGGACAGGGCAGGGACTGAAGCTTTCTTT

v_call: TRBV5-4
j_call: TRBJ2-7
clone_size: .
d_call: .
cdr3_aa: CASSPGLQKGIDEQYF
cdr3_nt: TGTGCCAGCAGCCCGGGACTTCAAAAAGGTATCGACGAGCAGTACTTC

v_call: TRBV5-4
j_call: TRBJ2-2
clone_size: few
d_call: .
cdr3_aa: CASSPPSTGELFF
cdr3_nt: TGTGCCAGCAGCCCCCCCTCCACCGGGGAGCTGTTTTTT

v_call: TRBV7-9
j_call: TRBJ1-3
clone_size: .
d_call: .
cdr3_aa: CASSLGRVRQLAGNTIYF
cdr3_nt: TGTGCCAGCAGCTTAGGTCGGGTTCGCCAACTCGCTGGAAACACCATATATTTT